This TCR beta chain was recovered during a study of shared clonotypes between healthy human individuals (dated by TCRdb to about 2020). Background for the entire study: The cohort included three men and a couple of women between 18 and 49 years of age. To estimate repertoire size and how much clonotype sharing occurs between individuals, the study deeply sequenced the blood TCR repertoires of 5 or 6 healthy adults. Per donor, leukapheresis produced somewhere between about 0.8 and 9.5 billion PBMCs. For each donor, CD4 naive and CD4 memory were each given three plates, CD8 naive was given two plates, and CD8 memory was given one plate. Libraries were prepared and TCR repertoires were sequenced by different laboratories using diverse techniques, in order to increase sequencing depth and limit assay-specific biases.

Broad study findings and their caveats: Sampling was restricted to blood, and TCR repertoires in tissues likely differ from the TCR repertoires found in blood. Pairwise subsampling led to the expectation that sequencing depth would affect the degree of clonotype sharing among donors. Rarefaction of sorted-subset datasets indicated incomplete sequencing despite the large sequencing depth. The small number of donors limited the genetic and exposure-history diversity represented. Across a handful of donors, approximately 5% of naive CD4, roughly 3.5% of naive CD8, about 2.3% of memory CD4, and over 0.35% of memory CD8 clonotypes were shared. Compared with non-shared clonotypes, clonotypes shared by all four sorted-subset donors had higher generation probabilities. Larger estimated clonotype richness was generally found for naive subsets than for memory subsets.

The cysteine opens and the phenylalanine closes a CDR3 of 16 amino acids. The retained sequence is limited to the CDR3, 48 bases, with the frame set at the first base. V has 4 bases trimmed and J has 5 bases trimmed; junction bases matching no gene number 8. From a lookup of the germline V gene, CDR1 and CDR2 are SGDLS and YYNGEE. Only one count was recorded for this clone. Its specific antigen is unknown. Nothing much larger sits one base from this clone, and base qualities are not available. CD8 naive samples were CD45RO-negative cells positively selected for CCR7, giving a CD45RA+CCR7+ population that excluded TemRA cells. The donors were healthy, HIV-negative adults who had no recently reported acute infections or vaccinations. Only Caucasian adults living in Nashville, Tennessee, USA were represented among the donors. Blood was obtained by leukapheresis, after which PBMCs were separated by Ficoll-Histopaque density gradient centrifugation and cryopreserved in liquid nitrogen vapor phase. Purity and quantity of every magnetically sorted T cell population were checked by analytical flow cytometry. Genomic DNA was isolated from each sorted fraction and quantified by UV absorbance on a Nanodrop 2000c.

TCR CDR3 regions were amplified from genomic DNA by multiplex PCR using the deep immunoSEQ assay. Extracted genomic DNA from each cell subset was distributed evenly across all wells of several immunoSEQ 96-well plates, and each plate was treated as a replicate. Each replicate PCR for sorted subsets received 200 ng genomic DNA, equal to about 30,000 T cell genomes. Purified libraries were quantified with a Qubit 3.0 fluorometer, sized on a Bioanalyzer 2100, and re-quantified with the KAPA Library Quantification kit. Every immunoSEQ 96-well plate was sequenced on a separate single-read 150-cycle Illumina NextSeq 550 flow cell. In the authors' own workflow: Because only junctional sequences without quality scores were contained in the immunoSEQ output, filtering matching that applied to full-length reads could not be performed. Sequences were annotated with PyIR, a Python wrapper for IgBLAST v1.9, and V/J genes and CDR3 were assigned using IMGT germline references. Any read was removed if the V/J assignment was weak (E-value above 1e-6), the CDR3 was missing, or the read contained stop codons, out-of-frame junctions, or ambiguous translated residues. V3J clonotypes were defined as sequences sharing the same inferred V gene, J gene, and CDR3 amino acid sequence. Percentage overlap between repertoires was computed as shared unique clonotypes divided by the size of the smaller repertoire. Richness of each repertoire was evaluated using RTK rarefaction, the Chao1 estimator, and Recon v2.1 estimates of unobserved clonotypes. OLGA was used to compute generation probabilities for all TCRbeta clonotypes that the gDNA method yielded from a few donors. Here the immuneACCESS table is served through TCRdb, limited to in-frame sequences with V and J called. Missing clones are a known gap in these copies; in checked studies unresolved V genes cover under half, and the rest lacks a known reason. V, J and clone size derive from that table, while D and trimming were established from the DNA sequence. This sample comprises fewer than 850,000 clones, roughly 96% of them detected only once. The ten most abundant clones make up less than 0.25% of the sample.

In this chain, TRBV9 is recombined with TRBJ2-2; TRBD1 aligns with 10 central bases. The sequenced sample was naive CD8+ T cells sorted from blood. This specimen's cell subset or site label, per the study, means: CD45RA+CCR7+. The clonotype was recovered from a man aged 25 to 45 in good health. The CDR3 region: CASSPWDRGGTGELFF. The DNA reads TGTGCCAGCAGCCCTTGGGACAGGGGAGGAACCGGGGAGCTGTTTTTT.